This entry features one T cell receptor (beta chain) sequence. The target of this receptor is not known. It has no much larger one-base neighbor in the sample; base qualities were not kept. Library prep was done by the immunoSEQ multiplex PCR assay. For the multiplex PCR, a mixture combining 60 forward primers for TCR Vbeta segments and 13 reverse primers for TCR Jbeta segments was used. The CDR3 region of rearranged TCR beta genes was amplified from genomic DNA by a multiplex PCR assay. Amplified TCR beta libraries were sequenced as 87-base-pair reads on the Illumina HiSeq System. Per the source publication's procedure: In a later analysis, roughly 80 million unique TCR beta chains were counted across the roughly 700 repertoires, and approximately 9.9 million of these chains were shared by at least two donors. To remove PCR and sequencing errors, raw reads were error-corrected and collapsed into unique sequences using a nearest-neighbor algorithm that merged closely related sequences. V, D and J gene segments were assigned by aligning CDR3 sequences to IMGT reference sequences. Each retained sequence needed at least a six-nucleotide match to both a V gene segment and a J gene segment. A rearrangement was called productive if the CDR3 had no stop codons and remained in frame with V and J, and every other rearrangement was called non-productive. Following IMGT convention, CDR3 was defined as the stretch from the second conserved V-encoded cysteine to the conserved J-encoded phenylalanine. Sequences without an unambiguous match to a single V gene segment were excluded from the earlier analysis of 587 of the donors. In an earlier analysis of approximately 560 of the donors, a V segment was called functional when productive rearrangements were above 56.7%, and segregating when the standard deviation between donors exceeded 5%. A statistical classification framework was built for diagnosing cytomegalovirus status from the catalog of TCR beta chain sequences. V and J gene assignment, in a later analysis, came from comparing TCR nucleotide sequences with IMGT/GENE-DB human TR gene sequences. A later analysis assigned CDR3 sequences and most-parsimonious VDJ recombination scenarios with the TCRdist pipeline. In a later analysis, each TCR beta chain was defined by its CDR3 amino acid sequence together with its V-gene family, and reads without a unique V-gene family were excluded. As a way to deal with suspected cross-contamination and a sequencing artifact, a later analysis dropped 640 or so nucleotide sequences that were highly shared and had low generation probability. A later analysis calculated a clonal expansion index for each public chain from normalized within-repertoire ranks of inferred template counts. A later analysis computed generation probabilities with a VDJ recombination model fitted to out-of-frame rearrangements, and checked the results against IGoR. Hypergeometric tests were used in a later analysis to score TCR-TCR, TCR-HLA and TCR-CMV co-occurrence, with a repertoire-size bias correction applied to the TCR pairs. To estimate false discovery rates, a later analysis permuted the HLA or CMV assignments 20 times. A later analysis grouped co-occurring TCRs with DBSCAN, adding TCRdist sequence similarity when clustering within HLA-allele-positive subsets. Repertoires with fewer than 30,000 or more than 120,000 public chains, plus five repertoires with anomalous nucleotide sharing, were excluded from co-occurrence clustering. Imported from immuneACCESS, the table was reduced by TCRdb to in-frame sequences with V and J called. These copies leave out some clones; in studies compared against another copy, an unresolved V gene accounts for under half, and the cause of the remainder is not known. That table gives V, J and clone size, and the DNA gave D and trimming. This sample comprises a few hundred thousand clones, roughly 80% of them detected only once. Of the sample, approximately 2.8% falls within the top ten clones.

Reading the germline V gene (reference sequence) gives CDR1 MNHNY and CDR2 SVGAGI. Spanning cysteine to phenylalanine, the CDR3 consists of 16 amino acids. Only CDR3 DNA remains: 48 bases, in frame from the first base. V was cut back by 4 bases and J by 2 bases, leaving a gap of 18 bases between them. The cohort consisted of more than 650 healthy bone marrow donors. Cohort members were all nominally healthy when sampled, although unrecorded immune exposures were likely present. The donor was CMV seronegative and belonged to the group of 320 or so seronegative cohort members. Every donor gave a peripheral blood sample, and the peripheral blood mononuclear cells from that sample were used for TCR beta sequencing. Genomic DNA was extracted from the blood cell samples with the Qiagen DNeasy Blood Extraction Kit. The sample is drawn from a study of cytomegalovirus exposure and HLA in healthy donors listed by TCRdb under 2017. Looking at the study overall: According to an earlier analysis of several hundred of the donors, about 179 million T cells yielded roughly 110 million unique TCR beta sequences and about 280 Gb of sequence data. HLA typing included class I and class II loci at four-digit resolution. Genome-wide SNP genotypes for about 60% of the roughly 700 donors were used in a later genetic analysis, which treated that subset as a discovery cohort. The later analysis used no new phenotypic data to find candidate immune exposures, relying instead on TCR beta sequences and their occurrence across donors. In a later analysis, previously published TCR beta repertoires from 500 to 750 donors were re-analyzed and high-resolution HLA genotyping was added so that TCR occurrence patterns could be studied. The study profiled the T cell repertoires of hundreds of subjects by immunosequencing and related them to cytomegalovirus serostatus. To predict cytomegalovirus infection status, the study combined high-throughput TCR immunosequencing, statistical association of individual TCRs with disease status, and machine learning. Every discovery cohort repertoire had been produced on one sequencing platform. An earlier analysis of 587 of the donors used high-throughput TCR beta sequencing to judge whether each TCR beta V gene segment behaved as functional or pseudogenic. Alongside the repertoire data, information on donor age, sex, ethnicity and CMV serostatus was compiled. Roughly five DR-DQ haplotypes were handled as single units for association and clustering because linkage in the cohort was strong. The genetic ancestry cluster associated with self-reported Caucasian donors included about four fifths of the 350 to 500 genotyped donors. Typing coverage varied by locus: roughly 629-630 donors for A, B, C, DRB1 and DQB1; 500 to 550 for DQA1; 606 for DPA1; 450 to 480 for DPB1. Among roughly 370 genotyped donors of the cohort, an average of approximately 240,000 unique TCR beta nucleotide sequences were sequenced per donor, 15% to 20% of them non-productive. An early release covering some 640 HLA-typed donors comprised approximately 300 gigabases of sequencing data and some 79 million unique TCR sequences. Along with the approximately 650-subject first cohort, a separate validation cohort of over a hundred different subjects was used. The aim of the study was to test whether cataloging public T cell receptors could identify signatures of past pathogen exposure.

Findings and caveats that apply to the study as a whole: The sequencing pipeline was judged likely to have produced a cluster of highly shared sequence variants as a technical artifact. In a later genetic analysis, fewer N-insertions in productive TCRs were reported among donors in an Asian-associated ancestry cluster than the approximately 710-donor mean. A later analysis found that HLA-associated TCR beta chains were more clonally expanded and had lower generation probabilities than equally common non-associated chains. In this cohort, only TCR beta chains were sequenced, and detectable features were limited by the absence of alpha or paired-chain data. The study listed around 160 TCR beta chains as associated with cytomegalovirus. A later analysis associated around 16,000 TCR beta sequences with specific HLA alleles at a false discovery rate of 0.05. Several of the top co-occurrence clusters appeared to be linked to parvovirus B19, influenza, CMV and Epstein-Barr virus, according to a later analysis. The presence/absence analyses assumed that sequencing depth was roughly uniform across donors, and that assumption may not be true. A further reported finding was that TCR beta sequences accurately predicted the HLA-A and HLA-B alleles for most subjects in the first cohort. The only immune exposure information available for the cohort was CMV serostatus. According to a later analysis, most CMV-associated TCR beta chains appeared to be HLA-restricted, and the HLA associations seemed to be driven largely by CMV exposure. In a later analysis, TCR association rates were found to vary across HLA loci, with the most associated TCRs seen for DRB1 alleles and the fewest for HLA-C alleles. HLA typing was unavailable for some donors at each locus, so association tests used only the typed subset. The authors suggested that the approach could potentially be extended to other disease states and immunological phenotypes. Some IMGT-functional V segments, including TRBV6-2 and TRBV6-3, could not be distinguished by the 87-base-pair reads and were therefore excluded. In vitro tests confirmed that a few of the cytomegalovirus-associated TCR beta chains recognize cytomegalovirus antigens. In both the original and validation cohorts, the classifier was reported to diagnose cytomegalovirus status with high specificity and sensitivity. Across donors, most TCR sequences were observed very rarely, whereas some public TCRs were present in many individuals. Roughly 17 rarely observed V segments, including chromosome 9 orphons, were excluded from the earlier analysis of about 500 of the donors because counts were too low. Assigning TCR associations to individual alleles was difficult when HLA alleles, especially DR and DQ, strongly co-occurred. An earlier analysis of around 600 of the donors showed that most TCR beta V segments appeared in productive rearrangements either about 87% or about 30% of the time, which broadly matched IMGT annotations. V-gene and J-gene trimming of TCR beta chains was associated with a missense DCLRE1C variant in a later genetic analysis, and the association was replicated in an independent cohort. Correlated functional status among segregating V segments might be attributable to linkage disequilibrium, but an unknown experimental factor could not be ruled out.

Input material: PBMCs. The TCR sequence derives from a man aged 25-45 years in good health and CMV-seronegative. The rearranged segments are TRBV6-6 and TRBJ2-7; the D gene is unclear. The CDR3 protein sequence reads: CASSSVFHESTYEQYF. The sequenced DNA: TGTGCCAGCAGTTCCGTTTTTCACGAGTCTACCTACGAGCAGTACTTC.